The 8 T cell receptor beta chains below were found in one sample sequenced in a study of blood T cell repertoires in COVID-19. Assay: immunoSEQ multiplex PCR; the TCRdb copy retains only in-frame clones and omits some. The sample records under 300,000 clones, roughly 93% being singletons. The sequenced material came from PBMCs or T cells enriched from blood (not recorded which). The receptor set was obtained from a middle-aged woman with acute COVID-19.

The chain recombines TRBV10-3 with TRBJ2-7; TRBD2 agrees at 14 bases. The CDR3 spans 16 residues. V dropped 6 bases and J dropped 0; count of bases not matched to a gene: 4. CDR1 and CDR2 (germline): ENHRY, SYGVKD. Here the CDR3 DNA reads TGTGCCATCAGGGGACTAGCGGGGGACCGCTCCTACGAGCAGTACTTC. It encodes CAIRGLAGDRSYEQYF.

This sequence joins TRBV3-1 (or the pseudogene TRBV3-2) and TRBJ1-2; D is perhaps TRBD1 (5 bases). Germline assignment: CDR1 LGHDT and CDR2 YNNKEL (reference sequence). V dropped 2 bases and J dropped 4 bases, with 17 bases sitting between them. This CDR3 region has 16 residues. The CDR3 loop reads CASSQSQGRQRYGYTF. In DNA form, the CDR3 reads TGTGCCAGCAGCCAATCGCAGGGTCGCCAACGCTATGGCTACACCTTC.

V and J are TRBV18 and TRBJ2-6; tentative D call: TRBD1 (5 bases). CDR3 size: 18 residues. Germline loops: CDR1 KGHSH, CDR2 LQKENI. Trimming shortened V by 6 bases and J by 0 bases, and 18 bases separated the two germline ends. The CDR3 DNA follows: TGTGCCAGCTCCATGCTCAGGGATTCCTACTCTGGGGCCAACGTCCTGACTTTC. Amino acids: CASSMLRDSYSGANVLTF.

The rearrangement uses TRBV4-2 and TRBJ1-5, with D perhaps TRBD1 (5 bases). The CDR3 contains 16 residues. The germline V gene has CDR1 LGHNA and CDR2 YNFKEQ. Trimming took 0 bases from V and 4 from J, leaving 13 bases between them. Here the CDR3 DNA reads TGTGCCAGCAGCCAAGATTGGCAGGGTAGTAATCAGCCCCAGCATTTT. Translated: CASSQDWQGSNQPQHF.

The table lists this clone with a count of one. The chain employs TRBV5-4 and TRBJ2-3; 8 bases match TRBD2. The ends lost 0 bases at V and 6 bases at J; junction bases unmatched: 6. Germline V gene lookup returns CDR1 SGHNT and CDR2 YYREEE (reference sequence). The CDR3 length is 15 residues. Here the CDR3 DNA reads TGTGCCAGCAGCTTGGCGGGGGGGAGCCGGGATACGCAGTATTTT. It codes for CASSLAGGSRDTQYF. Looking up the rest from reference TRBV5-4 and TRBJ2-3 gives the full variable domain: ETGVTQSPTHLIKTRGQQVTLRCSSQSGHNTVSWYQQALGQGPQFIFQYYREEENGRGNFPPRFSGLQFPNYSSELNVNALELDDSALYLCASSLAGGSRDTQYFGPGTRLTVL.

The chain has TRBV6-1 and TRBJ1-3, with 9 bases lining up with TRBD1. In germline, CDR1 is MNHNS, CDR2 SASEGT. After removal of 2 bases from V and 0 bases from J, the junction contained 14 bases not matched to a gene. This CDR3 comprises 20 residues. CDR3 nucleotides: TGTGCCAGCAGTGAACCCTGGACAGGGGTCCTACCTTACTCTGGAAACACCATATATTTT. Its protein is CASSEPWTGVLPYSGNTIYF.

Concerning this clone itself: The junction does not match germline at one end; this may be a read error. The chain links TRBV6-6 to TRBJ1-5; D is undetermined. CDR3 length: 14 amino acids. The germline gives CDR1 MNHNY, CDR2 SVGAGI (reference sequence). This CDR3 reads CASSNSGSSQPQHF. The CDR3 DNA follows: TGTGCCAGCAGTAACTCAGGTTCTAGTCAGCCCCAGCATTTT.

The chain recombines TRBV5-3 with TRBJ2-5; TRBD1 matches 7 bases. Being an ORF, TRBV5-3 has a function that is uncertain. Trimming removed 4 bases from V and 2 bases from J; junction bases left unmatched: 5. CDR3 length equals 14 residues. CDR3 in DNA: TGTGCCAGAAGCGGACGACAGGGTCAAGAGACCCAGTACTTC. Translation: CARSGRQGQETQYF.